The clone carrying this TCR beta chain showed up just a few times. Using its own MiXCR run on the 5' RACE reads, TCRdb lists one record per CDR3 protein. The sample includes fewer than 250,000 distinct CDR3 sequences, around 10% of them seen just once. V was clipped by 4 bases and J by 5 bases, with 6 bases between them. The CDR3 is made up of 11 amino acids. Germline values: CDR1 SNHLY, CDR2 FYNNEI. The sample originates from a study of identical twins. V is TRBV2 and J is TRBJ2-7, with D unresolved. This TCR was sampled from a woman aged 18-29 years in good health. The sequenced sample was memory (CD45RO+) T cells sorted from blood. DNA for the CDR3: TGTGCCAGCAGTGGTCAGAACGAGCAGTACTTC. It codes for CASSGQNEQYF.